This T cell receptor (beta chain) appears in the sequencing data of a study of blood T cell repertoires in COVID-19 (dated by TCRdb to the early 2020s). The study in broad terms: Samples covering the acute and convalescent phases of COVID-19 were provided by collaborators in the United States, Italy and Spain. Nearly every sample came with metadata listing a de-identified subject ID, COVID-19 status, age in years and sex. The dataset comprised deeply sampled blood TCRbeta repertoires from subjects exposed to, actively infected with, or recovered from COVID-19. The samples were drawn from two sources: the first 160 participants of the ongoing ImmuneRACE study, and some 1,300 subjects contributed by 6 global collaborators. The repertoires were released in a freely available public database intended as a resource for research on the immune response to SARS-CoV-2. The material from the prospective study consisted of cDNA or gDNA derived from T cells, B-cell-depleted T cells, or PBMCs. Where available, HLA class I and class II types were taken from metadata supplied by the sample provider and were not determined by assay-based typing.

The germline V gene (reference sequence) yields SGHNT for CDR1 and YYREEE for CDR2. At the junction V is shortened by 2 bases and J by 0 bases; bases outside the gene matches: 8. Inclusive of the bounding cysteine and phenylalanine, the CDR3 is 18 residues long. Of the read, only the CDR3 DNA is kept; its 54 bases are in frame from base 1. TCRbeta CDR3 regions were amplified from genomic DNA using the immunoSEQ Assay, a bias-controlled multiplex PCR. For the original study's pipeline: Within the assay, amplification of reference gene primers was used to estimate how many nucleated cells each sample contained. To quantify the absolute abundance of each unique TCRbeta CDR3 rearrangement, sequence reads were collapsed and filtered. For each sample, productive Simpson clonality was calculated by taking the square root of Simpson's diversity index across productive rearrangements. Drawn from immuneACCESS, this table holds only the in-frame rearrangements with V and J called that TCRdb kept. Clones are partly lost; checked studies trace under half to an unresolved V gene and leave the rest unexplained. V, J and clone size were drawn from that table, and D and trimming were deduced from the DNA. Counted in this sample were 120,000 to 150,000 clones; about nine tenths of them appeared once. 28% of the sample belongs to the ten largest clones.

Collaborating institutions collected whole blood in K2EDTA tubes following their own protocols. For TCRbeta analysis, collaborator samples were shipped as frozen whole blood, as isolated PBMCs, or as DNA extracted from either sample type. Beyond this particular receptor, the publication reports: How much clinical and demographic metadata was included differed by source and by participant, and the metadata was provided uncurated.

In regard to this clone: Its antigen is unknown. Within one base of it there is no much larger clone, and no base qualities were kept.

The sequence is built from TRBV5-4 and TRBJ2-7; 13 bases in between match TRBD2. The sample taken for sequencing was peripheral blood. This sequence originates from a human donor in a cohort sampled during active COVID-19. The CDR3 region: CASSLGRTSGGSSYEQYF. Here is the DNA: TGTGCCAGCAGCTTAGGTCGGACTAGCGGGGGAAGCTCCTACGAGCAGTACTTC.